The present TCR beta chain was sequenced within a study of shared clonotypes between healthy human individuals. Across the study: The study drew on a couple of women and a few men aged 18 to 49 as donors. Study-level findings and limits: The study found lower generation probabilities in non-shared clonotypes than in those shared by all four donors. It was observed that 5% to 6.5% of naive CD4 clonotypes were shared across several donors.

Germline V lookup: CDR1 SNHLY, CDR2 FYNNEI. V lost 8 bases, J lost 7 bases, and 23 bases lay in between. This CDR3 is built from 16 residues. For every subset, genomic DNA was evenly distributed across several immunoSEQ plates. Repertoires were generated with immunoSEQ multiplex PCR, while TCRdb's copy carries only in-frame clones and drops some. The data contain approximately 1.4 million clones, 95% to 99% of them singletons. Concerning this clone itself: Its antigen is unidentified.

The chain recombines TRBV2 with TRBJ1-4; D is unclear. Source material: naive CD4+ T cells sorted from blood. Documented subset: CD45RA+ positively selected. The source of this sequence is a man aged 25 to 40 in good health. CDR3 nucleotides: TGTGCCAGCGGAGGGCAAGGCAGTGGGGTGGGTGAAAAACTGTTTTTT. As protein: CASGGQGSGVGEKLFF.